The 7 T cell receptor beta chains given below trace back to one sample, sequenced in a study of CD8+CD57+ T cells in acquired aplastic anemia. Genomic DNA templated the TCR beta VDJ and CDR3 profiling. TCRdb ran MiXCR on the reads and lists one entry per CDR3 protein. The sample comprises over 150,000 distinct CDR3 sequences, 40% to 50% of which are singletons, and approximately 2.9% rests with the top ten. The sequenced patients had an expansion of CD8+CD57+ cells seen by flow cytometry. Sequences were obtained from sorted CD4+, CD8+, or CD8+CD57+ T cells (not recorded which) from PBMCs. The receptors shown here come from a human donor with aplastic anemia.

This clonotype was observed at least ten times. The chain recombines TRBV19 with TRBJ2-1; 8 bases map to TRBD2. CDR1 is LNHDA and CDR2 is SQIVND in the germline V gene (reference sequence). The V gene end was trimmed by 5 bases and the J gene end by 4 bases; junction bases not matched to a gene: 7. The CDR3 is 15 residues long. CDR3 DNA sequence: TGTGCCAGTAGTGAGAAGCGGGAGTATTACAATGAGCAGTTCTTC. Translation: CASSEKREYYNEQFF.

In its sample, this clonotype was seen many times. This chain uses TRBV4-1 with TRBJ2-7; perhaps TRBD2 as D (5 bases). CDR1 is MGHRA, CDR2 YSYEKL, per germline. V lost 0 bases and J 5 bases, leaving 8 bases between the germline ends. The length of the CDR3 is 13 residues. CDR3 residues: CASSQETRDEQYF. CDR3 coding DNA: TGCGCCAGCAGCCAAGAAACTAGGGACGAGCAGTACTTC.

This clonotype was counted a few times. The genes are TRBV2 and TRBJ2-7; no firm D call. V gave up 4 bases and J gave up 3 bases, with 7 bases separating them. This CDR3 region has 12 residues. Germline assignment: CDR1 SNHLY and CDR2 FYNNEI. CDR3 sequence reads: CASSGANYEQYF. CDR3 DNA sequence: TGTGCCAGCAGTGGGGCCAACTACGAGCAGTACTTC.

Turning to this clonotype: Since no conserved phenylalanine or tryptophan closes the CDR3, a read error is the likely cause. The DNA for the CDR3 is TGTGCCAGCAGCTTAACCCCCAACACTGAAGCTTTCCTT. Its protein is CASSLTPNTEAFL. The chain has TRBV7-3 and TRBJ1-1; D is uncertain. The germline V and J ends were trimmed by 0 bases and 2 bases, with 4 bases remaining between them. The CDR3 contains 13 residues. Germline V gene data show CDR1 as SGHTA and CDR2 as FQGTGA.

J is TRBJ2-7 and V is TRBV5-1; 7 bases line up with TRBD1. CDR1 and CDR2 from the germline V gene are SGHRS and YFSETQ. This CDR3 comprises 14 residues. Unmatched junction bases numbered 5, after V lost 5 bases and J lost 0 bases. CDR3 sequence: CASRTGTVSYEQYF. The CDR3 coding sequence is TGCGCCAGCAGGACCGGGACAGTCTCCTACGAGCAGTACTTC.

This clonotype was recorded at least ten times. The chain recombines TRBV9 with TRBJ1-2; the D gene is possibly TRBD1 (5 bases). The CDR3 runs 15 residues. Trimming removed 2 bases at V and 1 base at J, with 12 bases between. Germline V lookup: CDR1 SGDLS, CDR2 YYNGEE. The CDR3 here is CASSVMGDGNYGYTF. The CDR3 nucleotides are TGTGCCAGCAGCGTTATGGGGGACGGTAACTATGGCTACACCTTC.

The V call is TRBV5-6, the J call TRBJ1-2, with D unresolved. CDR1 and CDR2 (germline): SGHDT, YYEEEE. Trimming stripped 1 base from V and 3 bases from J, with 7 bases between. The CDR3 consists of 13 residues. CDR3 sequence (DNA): TGTGCCAGCAGCTTGTCTAGGGACTATGGCTACACCTTC. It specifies CASSLSRDYGYTF.